These T cell receptor beta chains were read from a single sample in a study of blood T cell repertoires in COVID-19. Using immunoSEQ multiplex PCR, the repertoire was profiled, and TCRdb retains in-frame clones only, with some absent. The profile shows more than 300,000 clones, around 87% of them singletons. Sequenced: peripheral blood. These receptors originate from a woman aged 30 to 39 with COVID-19, enrolled during active disease. CDR3s leave out the opening cysteine and the closing phenylalanine or tryptophan. Clone size is not always given. Where it is, it says once, few, many or a class for expanded clones.

>TRBJ1-2|TRBV27|-
ASSPAGLAYGYT
>TRBJ2-7|TRBV6-2/TRBV6-3|-
ASSPQEANEQY
>TRBJ2-7|TRBV20-1|-
SASRASGFSYEQY
>TRBJ2-7|TRBV10-2|-
ASSESLAGRPYEQY
>TRBJ1-4|TRBV2|few
ASSDFGETLF
>TRBJ2-7|TRBV4-1|-
ASSPLPGQSSYEQY
>TRBJ2-2|TRBV6-5|-
ASSYPGTGGTGELF
>TRBJ2-7|TRBV3-1/TRBV3-2|-
ASSQARTKRGSYEQY
>TRBJ2-3|TRBV6-5|-
ASSQGGLRRDTQY
>TRBJ1-3|TRBV10-3|-
AITKAGTDSGNTIY